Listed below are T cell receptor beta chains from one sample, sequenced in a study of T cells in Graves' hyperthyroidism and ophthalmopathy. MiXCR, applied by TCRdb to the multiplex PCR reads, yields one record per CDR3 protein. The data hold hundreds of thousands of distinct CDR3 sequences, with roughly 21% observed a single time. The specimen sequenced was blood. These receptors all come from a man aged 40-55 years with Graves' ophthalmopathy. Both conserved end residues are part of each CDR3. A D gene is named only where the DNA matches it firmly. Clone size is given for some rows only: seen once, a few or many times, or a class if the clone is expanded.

CDR3 DNA: TGTGCCAGCAGGCTAGGATTACCAGAGACCCAGTACTTC
CDR3 protein: CASRLGLPETQYF
J gene: TRBJ2-5
V gene: TRBV6-2/TRBV6-3
D gene: -
clone size: -

CDR3 DNA: TGTGCCTGGAGTGTACTAGCGGGAGGTTACTACAATGAGCAGTTCTTC
CDR3 protein: CAWSVLAGGYYNEQFF
J gene: TRBJ2-1
V gene: TRBV30
D gene: TRBD2
clone size: many

CDR3 DNA: TGTGCCAGCAGTGACGGAGCGGGAGGTATGGAGACCCAGTACTTC
CDR3 protein: CASSDGAGGMETQYF
J gene: TRBJ2-5
V gene: TRBV2
D gene: TRBD2
clone size: many

CDR3 DNA: TGCAGTGCTATCGGGGCCACAGATACGCAGTATTTT
CDR3 protein: CSAIGATDTQYF
J gene: TRBJ2-3
V gene: TRBV20-1
D gene: -
clone size: -

CDR3 DNA: TGTGCCAGCAGCCCTCCGTCTAGCGGAGCCAAAAACATTCAGTACTTC
CDR3 protein: CASSPPSSGAKNIQYF
J gene: TRBJ2-4
V gene: TRBV28
D gene: TRBD2
clone size: many

CDR3 DNA: TGTGCCAGCAGTCTAACTAACCGCGAGCAGTTCTTC
CDR3 protein: CASSLTNREQFF
J gene: TRBJ2-1
V gene: TRBV27
D gene: -
clone size: -

CDR3 DNA: TGTGCCAGCAGTCCCCTCGGGACTGGCTACGAGCAGTACTTC
CDR3 protein: CASSPLGTGYEQYF
J gene: TRBJ2-7
V gene: TRBV7-9
D gene: -
clone size: few

CDR3 DNA: TGCACTCCCCTCCAGCTAGCTGCAGATACGCAGTATTTT
CDR3 protein: CTPLQLAADTQYF
J gene: TRBJ2-3
V gene: TRBV20-1
D gene: -
clone size: many

CDR3 DNA: TGCGCCAGCAGCTTTGGATTTGGGGCCAACGTCCTGACTTTC
CDR3 protein: CASSFGFGANVLTF
J gene: TRBJ2-6
V gene: TRBV5-1
D gene: -
clone size: few

CDR3 DNA: TGTGCCTGGAGTGTACTAGGACGGGGTAGCACAGATACGCAGTATTTT
CDR3 protein: CAWSVLGRGSTDTQYF
J gene: TRBJ2-3
V gene: TRBV30
D gene: -
clone size: many

CDR3 DNA: TGTGCCAGCAGTTTTAGCGCAGGCCTGGGTCAAGAGACCCAGTACTTC
CDR3 protein: CASSFSAGLGQETQYF
J gene: TRBJ2-5
V gene: TRBV12-3/TRBV12-4
D gene: -
clone size: many

CDR3 DNA: TGTGCCTGGAGTGTCGCGGACAGGCCACAAGAGACCCAGTACTTC
CDR3 protein: CAWSVADRPQETQYF
J gene: TRBJ2-5
V gene: TRBV30
D gene: TRBD1
clone size: -

CDR3 DNA: TGTGCCAGCAGCTTGGACAGGGTCAGCGGCTACACCTTC
CDR3 protein: CASSLDRVSGYTF
J gene: TRBJ1-2
V gene: TRBV7-9
D gene: TRBD1
clone size: -

CDR3 DNA: TGTGCCAGCAGTTTAGGGCCGTCAGGGGGCCCCTACAATGAGCAGTTCTTC
CDR3 protein: CASSLGPSGGPYNEQFF
J gene: TRBJ2-1
V gene: TRBV28
D gene: TRBD1
clone size: -

CDR3 DNA: TGTGCCAGCAGCTTATACGAATTGAACACTGAAGCTTTCTTT
CDR3 protein: CASSLYELNTEAFF
J gene: TRBJ1-1
V gene: TRBV7-8
D gene: -
clone size: many

CDR3 DNA: TGCAGTGCTAATTCCCCGGGGGGTCGGACAGATACGCAGTATTTT
CDR3 protein: CSANSPGGRTDTQYF
J gene: TRBJ2-3
V gene: TRBV20-1
D gene: TRBD2
clone size: -

CDR3 DNA: TGCAGCGTTGAATATAACAGGGTTAACACTGAAGCTTTCTTT
CDR3 protein: CSVEYNRVNTEAFF
J gene: TRBJ1-1
V gene: TRBV29-1
D gene: -
clone size: -

CDR3 DNA: TGTGCCAGCAGGGCCGGGACTCAGAAACTGTTTTTT
CDR3 protein: CASRAGTQKLFF
J gene: TRBJ1-4
V gene: TRBV12-3/TRBV12-4
D gene: -
clone size: -

CDR3 DNA: TGCAGTGCTAGGGGAGCGGGAGCATACAATGAGCAGTTCTTC
CDR3 protein: CSARGAGAYNEQFF
J gene: TRBJ2-1
V gene: TRBV20-1
D gene: TRBD2
clone size: -

CDR3 DNA: TGTGCCAGCAGCTTATCGGGGAGGCACACCGGGGAGCTGTTTTTT
CDR3 protein: CASSLSGRHTGELFF
J gene: TRBJ2-2
V gene: TRBV11-2
D gene: -
clone size: many

CDR3 DNA: TGTGCCAGCAGCAGGACACCGAATCAGCCCCAGCATTTT
CDR3 protein: CASSRTPNQPQHF
J gene: TRBJ1-5
V gene: TRBV6-1
D gene: -
clone size: many

CDR3 DNA: TGTGCCAGCAGCTTACCGGGACAGTATTACGAGCAGTACTTC
CDR3 protein: CASSLPGQYYEQYF
J gene: TRBJ2-7
V gene: TRBV7-2
D gene: TRBD1
clone size: -

CDR3 DNA: TGCGCCAGCAGTTCGAGCGTGGGTTTCGAGCAGTACTTC
CDR3 protein: CASSSSVGFEQYF
J gene: TRBJ2-7
V gene: TRBV5-1
D gene: -
clone size: many

CDR3 DNA: TGTGCCAGCAGCTCGTGGACCCGAACTACCTACGAGCAGTACTTC
CDR3 protein: CASSSWTRTTYEQYF
J gene: TRBJ2-7
V gene: TRBV7-3
D gene: -
clone size: once

CDR3 DNA: TGTGCCAGCCCGTTCCGGAGCACAGATACGCAGTATTTT
CDR3 protein: CASPFRSTDTQYF
J gene: TRBJ2-3
V gene: TRBV6-1
D gene: -
clone size: few

CDR3 DNA: TGTGCCAGCAGTCCTCCCCCCGGGGGGGTCCACAATGAGCAGTTCTTC
CDR3 protein: CASSPPPGGVHNEQFF
J gene: TRBJ2-1
V gene: TRBV12-3/TRBV12-4
D gene: TRBD2
clone size: -

CDR3 DNA: TGTGCCAGCAGCCAAGACAGGGCTCGGGATGAGCAGTTCTTC
CDR3 protein: CASSQDRARDEQFF
J gene: TRBJ2-1
V gene: TRBV3-1
D gene: -
clone size: -

CDR3 DNA: TGTGCCATCAAAGGACTAGTTCAAGAGACCCAGTACTTC
CDR3 protein: CAIKGLVQETQYF
J gene: TRBJ2-5
V gene: TRBV10-3
D gene: TRBD2
clone size: -

CDR3 DNA: TGTGCCAGCAGCCCTGGACTAGCGGGGTTTGGTGATACGCAGTATTTT
CDR3 protein: CASSPGLAGFGDTQYF
J gene: TRBJ2-3
V gene: TRBV7-2
D gene: TRBD2
clone size: many

CDR3 DNA: TGTGCCAGCAGCGCCGGCAATGAGCAGTTCTTC
CDR3 protein: CASSAGNEQFF
J gene: TRBJ2-1
V gene: TRBV5-6
D gene: -
clone size: -

CDR3 DNA: TGTGCCAACAGCTTAGGACAGGGATTGGACAATGAGCAGTTCTTC
CDR3 protein: CANSLGQGLDNEQFF
J gene: TRBJ2-1
V gene: TRBV11-2
D gene: TRBD1
clone size: many

CDR3 DNA: TGTGCCAGCAGGACAGGGAATCAAGAGACCCAGTACTTC
CDR3 protein: CASRTGNQETQYF
J gene: TRBJ2-5
V gene: TRBV6-2/TRBV6-3
D gene: TRBD1
clone size: -

CDR3 DNA: TGTGCCAGCAGCTTGGGCCAGTCCTACGAGCAGTTCTTC
CDR3 protein: CASSLGQSYEQFF
J gene: TRBJ2-1
V gene: TRBV7-9
D gene: -
clone size: -

CDR3 DNA: TGTGCCAGCAGTTTCCAGATTGGCAATCAGCCCCAGCATTTT
CDR3 protein: CASSFQIGNQPQHF
J gene: TRBJ1-5
V gene: TRBV28
D gene: -
clone size: -

CDR3 DNA: TGTGCCAGCAGCGAGGAAGCGGGGTATGAGACAGATACGCAGTATTTT
CDR3 protein: CASSEEAGYETDTQYF
J gene: TRBJ2-3
V gene: TRBV9
D gene: TRBD2
clone size: few

CDR3 DNA: TGCAGTGCCAGAGCAGGACCGAATGGCTACACCTTC
CDR3 protein: CSARAGPNGYTF
J gene: TRBJ1-2
V gene: TRBV20-1
D gene: -
clone size: few

CDR3 DNA: TGCGCCAGCAGCCTAGCGGGGGGCTTTACAGAAGCTTTCTTT
CDR3 protein: CASSLAGGFTEAFF
J gene: TRBJ1-1
V gene: TRBV4-3
D gene: -
clone size: -

CDR3 DNA: TGTGCCAGCAGTTCTATAGGCAGGGGGCAAGAGACCCAGTACTTC
CDR3 protein: CASSSIGRGQETQYF
J gene: TRBJ2-5
V gene: TRBV28
D gene: TRBD1
clone size: few

CDR3 DNA: TGTGCCAGCAGTTACTCGCGTCGTCGGACCTACGAGCAGTACTTC
CDR3 protein: CASSYSRRRTYEQYF
J gene: TRBJ2-7
V gene: TRBV6-2/TRBV6-3
D gene: -
clone size: -

CDR3 DNA: TGCAGTGCTAAAACCTCATTAGCGGGAATGACCTACGAGCAGTACTTC
CDR3 protein: CSAKTSLAGMTYEQYF
J gene: TRBJ2-7
V gene: TRBV20-1
D gene: TRBD2
clone size: few

CDR3 DNA: TGTGCCAGCTCACCACTCGACGGAAGCTCTGGAAACACCATATATTTT
CDR3 protein: CASSPLDGSSGNTIYF
J gene: TRBJ1-3
V gene: TRBV18
D gene: -
clone size: -

CDR3 DNA: TGTGCCAGCAGTCCTAGACAGGCCGCCTACAATGAGCAGTTCTTC
CDR3 protein: CASSPRQAAYNEQFF
J gene: TRBJ2-1
V gene: TRBV6-1
D gene: -
clone size: few

CDR3 DNA: TGTGCCAGCCGCCGGTTTCAGCGGAACACTATCACAGATACGCAGTATTTT
CDR3 protein: CASRRFQRNTITDTQYF
J gene: TRBJ2-3
V gene: TRBV5-6
D gene: -
clone size: few

CDR3 DNA: TGTGCCAGCAGTTTGGCAGGGGTGAAGGGCTACACCTTC
CDR3 protein: CASSLAGVKGYTF
J gene: TRBJ1-2
V gene: TRBV28
D gene: -
clone size: -

CDR3 DNA: TGTGCCAGCAGTGGGACAGGGGGCAGTGGCTACACCTTC
CDR3 protein: CASSGTGGSGYTF
J gene: TRBJ1-2
V gene: TRBV27
D gene: TRBD1
clone size: few

CDR3 DNA: TGTGCCAGCAGGATTATGGGAAGGAATGACCAGCCCCAGCATTTT
CDR3 protein: CASRIMGRNDQPQHF
J gene: TRBJ1-5
V gene: TRBV27
D gene: -
clone size: -

CDR3 DNA: TGTGCCAGCAGCGTAGCCGGGAGCTCGTCTGGAAACACCATATATTTT
CDR3 protein: CASSVAGSSSGNTIYF
J gene: TRBJ1-3
V gene: TRBV9
D gene: -
clone size: -

CDR3 DNA: TGTGCCGTGGGGGGGAATCAGCCCCAGCATTTT
CDR3 protein: CAVGGNQPQHF
J gene: TRBJ1-5
V gene: TRBV19
D gene: -
clone size: -

CDR3 DNA: TGTGCCAGCAGTTTAAAGACAGGGCAGGAGCAGTACTTC
CDR3 protein: CASSLKTGQEQYF
J gene: TRBJ2-7
V gene: TRBV27
D gene: TRBD1
clone size: many

CDR3 DNA: TGTGCCAGCATCCCAAGGGGACGAATTAACACTGAAGCTTTCTTT
CDR3 protein: CASIPRGRINTEAFF
J gene: TRBJ1-1
V gene: TRBV7-9
D gene: -
clone size: -

CDR3 DNA: TGCAGTGCCCCAGAGGGGGCGGGAGGGCTGGAAGATACGCAGTATTTT
CDR3 protein: CSAPEGAGGLEDTQYF
J gene: TRBJ2-3
V gene: TRBV20-1
D gene: TRBD2
clone size: many

CDR3 DNA: TGTGCCAGCAGCTTAAGTACACCCTATGAAAAACTGTTTTTT
CDR3 protein: CASSLSTPYEKLFF
J gene: TRBJ1-4
V gene: TRBV7-2
D gene: -
clone size: few

CDR3 DNA: TGTGCCAGCAGTTACTCGGTCAGTTACACCGGGGAGCTGTTTTTT
CDR3 protein: CASSYSVSYTGELFF
J gene: TRBJ2-2
V gene: TRBV6-5
D gene: -
clone size: few

CDR3 DNA: TGTGCCAGCAGCTTTAACGCCCGGACAGGCCGGGAGACCCAGTACTTC
CDR3 protein: CASSFNARTGRETQYF
J gene: TRBJ2-5
V gene: TRBV7-8
D gene: TRBD1
clone size: many

CDR3 DNA: TGTGCCAGCAGTTCGGCCTTCCGGGTCCCCCAGAACACTGAAGCTTTCTTT
CDR3 protein: CASSSAFRVPQNTEAFF
J gene: TRBJ1-1
V gene: TRBV28
D gene: -
clone size: many